This entry lists 4 T cell receptor beta chains sequenced from one sample in a study of blood T cell repertoires in COVID-19. Measured with immunoSEQ multiplex PCR; TCRdb has only the in-frame clones, and not every one. The sample shows just under 350,000 clones, 85% to 90% of them seen only once. Source material: peripheral blood. The receptors were gathered from a woman aged 50 to 65 with COVID-19, enrolled during active disease.

This rearrangement joins TRBV7-8 to TRBJ2-2; 11 bases fit TRBD2. The CDR3 runs 16 residues. V was pared by 5 bases and J by 4 bases, with 6 bases of the junction left unmatched. Per the germline V gene, CDR1 is SGHVS and CDR2 is FQNEAQ. The CDR3: CASSGRGLAATGELFF. CDR3 nucleotide sequence: TGTGCCAGCAGCGGTAGGGGACTAGCGGCCACCGGGGAGCTGTTTTTT.

The chain employs TRBV18 and TRBJ2-3; D ambiguous. CDR1 KGHSH and CDR2 LQKENI come from the germline V gene. V lost 6 bases and J 6 bases, leaving 7 bases between the germline ends. The CDR3 loop spans 11 amino acids. The CDR3 sequence is CASSDGDTQYF. The CDR3 coding sequence is TGTGCCAGCTCCGACGGGGATACGCAGTATTTT.

The chain has TRBV15 and TRBJ2-7, with 9 nucleotides matching TRBD1. In germline, CDR1 is LNHNV, CDR2 YYDKDF (reference sequence). V was clipped by 1 base and J by 2 bases; unmatched bases: 3. The CDR3 runs 15 residues. CDR3 DNA: TGTGCCACCAGCAGAGCCGGGACAGGGCCCTACGAGCAGTACTTC. It is translated as CATSRAGTGPYEQYF.

This chain joins TRBV7-9 and TRBJ1-5, with 7 bases fitting TRBD1. With 5 bases clipped from V and 6 bases from J, the junction kept 4 bases outside the gene matches. The CDR3 extends over 13 amino acids. The V gene's germline CDR1 is SEHNR and CDR2 FQNEAQ (reference sequence). In nucleotides, the CDR3 is TGTGCCAGCAGCCCCCAGGGGGTTCAGCCCCAGCATTTT. Amino acid sequence: CASSPQGVQPQHF.